This T cell receptor beta chain was captured by sequencing in a study of T cell changes during pregnancy in multiple sclerosis. J gave up 4 bases and V 5 bases, and 7 bases lay outside the gene matches. This CDR3 contains 15 residues. Germline CDR1 reads SGHTA; CDR2 reads FQGNSA. TCRdb keeps only in-frame clones here, not all; method: immunoSEQ multiplex PCR. This sample has about 64,000 clones, with more than 90% found just once. The TCR was taken from a female donor with multiple sclerosis, enrolled in a pregnancy study. J is TRBJ2-5 and V is TRBV7-2; TRBD1 matches at 10 bases. Specimen: peripheral blood, collected in the second trimester of pregnancy. The CDR3 DNA follows: TGTGCCAGCAGCCTAGTTGGGGACAGGGGAGAGACCCAGTACTTC. This translates into CASSLVGDRGETQYF.